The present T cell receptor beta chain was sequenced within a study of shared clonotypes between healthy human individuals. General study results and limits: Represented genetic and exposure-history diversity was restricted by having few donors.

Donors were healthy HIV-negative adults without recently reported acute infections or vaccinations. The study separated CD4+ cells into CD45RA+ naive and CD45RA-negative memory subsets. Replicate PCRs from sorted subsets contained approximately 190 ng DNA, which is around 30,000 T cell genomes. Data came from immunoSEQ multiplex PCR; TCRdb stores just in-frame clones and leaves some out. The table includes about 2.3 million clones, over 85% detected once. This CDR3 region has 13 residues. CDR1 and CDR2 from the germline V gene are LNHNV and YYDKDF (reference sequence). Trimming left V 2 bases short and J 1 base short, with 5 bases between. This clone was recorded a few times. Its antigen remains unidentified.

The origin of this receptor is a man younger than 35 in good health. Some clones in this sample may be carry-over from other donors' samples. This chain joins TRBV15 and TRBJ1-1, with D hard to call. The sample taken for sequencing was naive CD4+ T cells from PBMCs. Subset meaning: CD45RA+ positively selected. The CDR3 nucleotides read TGTGCCACCAGCAGACTTACGAACACTGAAGCTTTCTTT. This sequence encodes CATSRLTNTEAFF.